The 23 T cell receptor beta chains in this list originate from one sample, sequenced in a study of cytomegalovirus exposure and HLA in healthy donors. The PCR had 60 Vbeta and 13 Jbeta primers. Sequenced by immunoSEQ multiplex PCR; TCRdb stores in-frame clones only, minus some. Of 110,000 to 150,000 clones listed, roughly three quarters are singletons. The specimen was PBMCs. All receptors derive from a woman aged 50 to 60 in good health and CMV-seronegative.

The V gene is TRBV2, the J gene TRBJ2-1; D possibly corresponds to TRBD2 (5 bases). CDR1 and CDR2 (germline): SNHLY, FYNNEI. The CDR3 runs to 14 residues. V was pared by 6 bases and J by 4 bases, with 13 bases between. The chain's CDR3 is CASREASIYNEQFF. The CDR3 bases are TGTGCCAGCAGGGAGGCCTCCATATACAATGAGCAGTTCTTC.

The V call is TRBV10-1, the J call TRBJ1-1; no firm D call. The CDR3 contains 13 residues. Trimming shortened V by 3 bases and J by 9 bases, and 14 bases separated the two germline ends. The germline V gene has CDR1 WNHNN and CDR2 SYGVQD (reference sequence). CDR3 nucleotide sequence: TGCGCCAGCAGTGATGGGCCACACCTGAAAGCTTTCTTT. This gives the protein CASSDGPHLKAFF.

V is TRBV4-1 and J is TRBJ2-3, with 12 bases identical to TRBD2. CDR3 length: 17 residues. CDR1 is MGHRA, CDR2 YSYEKL, per germline. J lost 6 bases, V lost 1 base, and 8 bases had no gene match. This chain's CDR3 is CASSQVIGLAGGDTQYF. The DNA for the CDR3 is TGCGCCAGCAGCCAAGTAATCGGGCTAGCGGGGGGGGATACGCAGTATTTT.

The chain recombines TRBV6-1 with TRBJ2-3; 8 nucleotides align to TRBD1. This CDR3 spans 15 amino acids. Germline loops: CDR1 MNHNS, CDR2 SASEGT. V lost 6 bases and J lost 5; bases outside the gene matches: 10. The CDR3 coding sequence is TGTGCCAGCAGGACAGGGGCCGGGGGTGGAGATACGCAGTATTTT. Translating it yields CASRTGAGGGDTQYF.

The chain combines TRBV6-6 with TRBJ1-1, with D perhaps TRBD1 (5 bases). Germline lookup yields CDR1 MNHNY and CDR2 SVGAGI (reference sequence). This CDR3 is built from 13 residues. Trimming cost V 6 bases and J 4 bases, with 12 bases left between them. The CDR3 DNA sequence: TGTGCCAGCAGCCGCAGGGAAGTCACTGAAGCTTTCTTT. Residues: CASSRREVTEAFF.

The V and J genes are TRBV5-1 and TRBJ1-4; D gene unclear. This CDR3 is 13 amino acids long. The germline V gene has CDR1 SGHRS and CDR2 YFSETQ. V was trimmed by 4 bases and J by 4 bases, leaving 8 bases between them. The CDR3 sequence is CASSTYSNEKLFF. CDR3 sequence (DNA): TGCGCCAGCAGCACTTACAGTAATGAAAAACTGTTTTTT.

A few counts support this clone. The chain links TRBV5-6 to TRBJ2-7; TRBD1 aligns across 8 bases. CDR3 size: 12 residues. V shed 2 bases and J 6 bases; nucleotides not matched to a gene: 1. The germline V gene encodes CDR1 SGHDT and CDR2 YYEEEE. The CDR3: CASSLDRGEQYF. The CDR3 coding sequence is TGTGCCAGCAGCTTAGACAGGGGCGAGCAGTACTTC. Full variable domain (remainder filled in from reference TRBV5-6 and TRBJ2-7): DAGVTQSPTHLIKTRGQQVTLRCSPKSGHDTVSWYQQALGQGPQFIFQYYEEEERQRGNFPDRFSGHQFPNYSSELNVNALLLGDSALYLCASSLDRGEQYFGPGTRLTVT.

V is TRBV11-3 and J is TRBJ1-6; D is unclear. Germline assignment: CDR1 SGHNT and CDR2 YENEEA. Trimming took 5 bases from V and 7 from J, leaving 9 bases between them. This CDR3 is built from 13 residues. CDR3 in amino acids: CASSQRSNSPLHF. The CDR3 DNA is TGTGCCAGCAGCCAGAGGTCCAATTCACCCCTCCACTTT. Combining the CDR3 with reference TRBV11-3 and TRBJ1-6 gives the whole variable domain EAGVVQSPRYKIIEKKQPVAFWCNPISGHNTLYWYLQNLGQGPELLIRYENEEAVDDSQLPKDRFSAERLKGVDSTLKIQPAELGDSAVYLCASSQRSNSPLHFGNGTRLTVT.

The chain recombines TRBV20-1 with TRBJ1-1; D is unclear. Germline V gives CDR1 DFQATT, CDR2 SNEGSKA (reference sequence). There are 11 residues in the CDR3. V lost 3 bases and J 11 bases, leaving 13 bases between the germline ends. The CDR3 loop reads CSARNSEAAFF. The CDR3 coding sequence is TGCAGTGCTAGGAATTCAGAGGCGGCTTTCTTT.

This sequence joins TRBV5-6 and TRBJ2-7, with D hard to call. Trimming removed 4 bases from V and 3 bases from J, with 17 bases in between. This CDR3 has 15 residues. Per the germline V gene, CDR1 is SGHDT and CDR2 is YYEEEE. The CDR3 coding sequence is TGTGCCAGCAGCACCCACCCGGCACAGTACTACGAGCAGTACTTC. Amino acids: CASSTHPAQYYEQYF.

This chain uses TRBV29-1 with TRBJ1-2; 9 bases match TRBD1. This CDR3 has 11 residues. The germline V gene has CDR1 SQVTM and CDR2 ANQGSEA. Trimming at V came to 5 bases and at J to 6 bases, leaving 1 base not matched to a gene. The CDR3 DNA reads as TGCAGCGTTAGGACAGGGGATGGCTACACCTTC. Amino acid sequence: CSVRTGDGYTF.

This clone was observed a few times. The J gene is TRBJ1-3, the V gene TRBV5-1; 7 bases map to TRBD1. The CDR3 runs 18 residues. After removal of 0 bases from V and 0 bases from J, the junction contained 9 bases not matched to a gene. CDR1 SGHRS and CDR2 YFSETQ come from the germline V gene. CDR3: CASSLALGTANSGNTIYF. The CDR3 region has the DNA TGCGCCAGCAGCTTGGCCCTGGGGACAGCAAACTCTGGAAACACCATATATTTT. The full variable domain, its missing parts supplied by reference TRBV5-1 and TRBJ1-3, is KAGVTQTPRYLIKTRGQQVTLSCSPISGHRSVSWYQQTPGQGLQFLFEYFSETQRNKGNFPGRFSGRQFSNSRSEMNVSTLELGDSALYLCASSLALGTANSGNTIYFGEGSWLTVV.

Points on this clone: This CDR3 is also generated by other DNA sequences in the sample. The CDR3 region has the DNA TGTGCCAGCAGCTTAGGTTCCGGGGTCCCTGAAGCTTTCTTT. Translation: CASSLGSGVPEAFF. V and J are TRBV7-2 and TRBJ1-1; no firm D call. Trimming removed 1 base from V and 6 bases from J, with 12 bases in between. The germline gives CDR1 SGHTA, CDR2 FQGNSA. There are 14 residues in the CDR3. The complete variable domain, with remaining parts taken from reference TRBV7-2 and TRBJ1-1, reads GAGVSQSPSNKVTEKGKDVELRCDPISGHTALYWYRQSLGQGLEFLIYFQGNSAPDKSGLPSDRFSAERTGGSVSTLTIQRTQQEDSAVYLCASSLGSGVPEAFFGQGTRLTVV.

This chain uses TRBV5-1 with TRBJ1-2; TRBD1 agrees at 11 bases. From germline, CDR1 is SGHRS and CDR2 YFSETQ. Trimming cost V 4 bases and J 6 bases; bases outside gene matches: 5. The CDR3 spans 14 residues. The CDR3 loop reads CASSPGQGGHGYTF. CDR3 DNA: TGCGCCAGCAGCCCGGGACAGGGGGGGCATGGCTACACCTTC.

V gene TRBV7-2 combines with J gene TRBJ1-6; D remains unclear. V was shortened by 6 bases and J by 0 bases, with 15 bases between the two germline ends. The CDR3 runs to 17 residues. CDR1 is SGHTA and CDR2 is FQGNSA in the germline V gene. As DNA, the CDR3 is TGTGCCAGCAGAGATAGTTGGCGGGGCTCCTATAATTCACCCCTCCACTTT. Its protein is CASRDSWRGSYNSPLHF.

The rearrangement uses TRBV27 and TRBJ1-5; a possible D gene is TRBD1 (6 bases). The V and J ends lost 1 base and 3 bases respectively, with 7 bases between them. The CDR3 totals 14 residues. Looked up from germline, CDR1 is MNHEY and CDR2 is SMNVEV (reference sequence). CDR3 amino acids: CASSLWGLNQPQHF. As DNA, the CDR3 is TGTGCCAGCAGTTTATGGGGGCTCAATCAGCCCCAGCATTTT.

This clone was counted a few times. The rearrangement links TRBV5-1 to TRBJ1-2, with TRBD1 as a possible D gene (6 bases). The ends were cut back, 0 bases at V and 6 bases at J, with 15 bases in the middle. This CDR3 is 15 amino acids long. CDR1 SGHRS and CDR2 YFSETQ come from the germline V gene. DNA of the CDR3: TGCGCCAGCAGCTTGGGATGGGGGCGTGGGAATGGCTACACCTTC. Translation: CASSLGWGRGNGYTF.

J is TRBJ1-1 and V is TRBV19; TRBD1 matches at 7 bases. The CDR3 is 15 amino acids. V lost 1 base to trimming and J lost 8 bases; unmatched junction nucleotides: 10. The germline V gene has CDR1 LNHDA and CDR2 SQIVND (reference sequence). The CDR3 is CASSIGGTVRLEAFF. CDR3 DNA: TGTGCCAGTAGTATAGGAGGGACAGTGCGGTTGGAAGCTTTCTTT. Full variable domain (missing parts from reference TRBV19 and TRBJ1-1): DGGITQSPKYLFRKEGQNVTLSCEQNLNHDAMYWYRQDPGQGLRLIYYSQIVNDFQKGDIAEGYSVSREKKESFPLTVTSAQKNPTAFYLCASSIGGTVRLEAFFGQGTRLTVV.

The V gene is TRBV28, the J gene TRBJ1-2; D ambiguous. V lost 2 bases and J lost 0, with 10 bases in between. The germline V gene encodes CDR1 MDHEN and CDR2 SYDVKM. The CDR3 is 15 amino acids. As DNA, the CDR3 is TGTGCCAGCAGTTTAATTGGCAGTACTAACTATGGCTACACCTTC. Protein: CASSLIGSTNYGYTF.

The chain combines TRBV7-2 with TRBJ1-2, with TRBD1 matching over 7 bases. The CDR3 is 14 amino acids. Germline V gene lookup returns CDR1 SGHTA and CDR2 FQGNSA. Trimming took 5 bases from V and 3 from J; bases not matched to a gene: 6. The DNA of the CDR3 is TGTGCCAGCAGCCGACAGGGTGGATACTATGGCTACACCTTC. Its translation is CASSRQGGYYGYTF.

V usage is TRBV11-1 and J usage is TRBJ1-1, with D possibly matching TRBD1 (5 bases). The CDR3 contains 13 residues. V was cut by 3 bases and J by 1 base, with 6 bases left in between. Germline V gene sequence: CDR1 SGHAT, CDR2 FQDESV (reference sequence). The CDR3 DNA reads as TGTGCCAGCAGCTTCGGACAGAACACTGAAGCTTTCTTT. It translates to CASSFGQNTEAFF.

The CDR3 region is CASSPGTALNTEAFF. The CDR3 coding sequence is TGCGCCAGCAGCCCAGGGACAGCTTTGAACACTGAAGCTTTCTTT. The chain couples TRBV5-1 to TRBJ1-1, with 7 bases lining up with TRBD1. In germline, CDR1 is SGHRS, CDR2 YFSETQ. With 4 bases clipped from V and 0 bases from J, the junction kept 6 bases outside the gene matches. The CDR3 is made up of 15 amino acids.

The J gene is TRBJ1-2, the V gene TRBV2; no firm D call. Germline V CDR1 and CDR2: SNHLY, FYNNEI. The CDR3 is 13 residues long. The germline V and J ends were trimmed by 6 bases and 7 bases, with 15 bases remaining between them. The CDR3 protein is CASRASGPGGYTF. The CDR3 nucleotides are TGTGCCAGCAGGGCCTCGGGTCCGGGTGGCTACACCTTC.